A single sample gave rise to the 13 T cell receptor beta chains below, sequenced in a study of blood T cell repertoires in COVID-19. Sequencing used immunoSEQ multiplex PCR; TCRdb keeps in-frame clones, though not all of them. The sample lists under 200,000 clones, more than 85% occurring once. Sequenced material: peripheral blood. The receptors derive from a man between 18 and 29 years old with acute or convalescent COVID-19.

The chain employs TRBV18 and TRBJ1-1; D possibly corresponds to TRBD1 (5 bases). Germline CDR1 is KGHSH and CDR2 is LQKENI. V lost 0 bases, J lost 0 bases, and 20 bases lay in between. The CDR3 extends over 19 amino acids. CDR3 DNA sequence: TGTGCCAGCTCACCACCGGCACGCACAGGCTCTTTCATGAACACTGAAGCTTTCTTT. This encodes CASSPPARTGSFMNTEAFF.

This clone was seen only once. The chain has TRBV11-2 and TRBJ1-2; TRBD1 is a possible D gene (6 bases). CDR1 and CDR2 from the germline V gene are SGHAT and FQNNGV. V lost 3 bases and J 6 bases, leaving 14 bases between the germline ends. The CDR3 runs to 14 residues. The CDR3 coding sequence is TGTGCCAGCAGCTTCGGTCCAGGGGCGGATGGCTACACCTTC. Protein sequence: CASSFGPGADGYTF.

This clone was counted a single time. The J gene is TRBJ1-5, the V gene TRBV2, with 8 bases lining up with TRBD1. The germline V gene encodes CDR1 SNHLY and CDR2 FYNNEI. The CDR3 is made up of 17 amino acids. The V gene end was trimmed by 6 bases and the J gene end by 7 bases; junction bases not matched to a gene: 17. This chain's CDR3 is CASRKGPRQGPGQPQHF. In DNA, the CDR3 is TGTGCCAGCAGGAAGGGCCCCAGACAGGGGCCGGGGCAGCCCCAGCATTTT.

The gene calls are TRBV5-1 and TRBJ1-6; tentative D call: TRBD1 (5 bases). CDR1 and CDR2 (germline): SGHRS, YFSETQ. This CDR3 contains 17 residues. The V end was cut by 4 bases, the J end by 0 bases, with 14 bases between. In DNA form, the CDR3 reads TGCGCCAGCAGCCTAGACAGCAAGAGCTCCTATAATTCACCCCTCCACTTT. Translating it yields CASSLDSKSSYNSPLHF.

V usage is TRBV18 and J usage is TRBJ2-7; 7 positions match TRBD2. Trimming at V came to 4 bases and at J to 2 bases, leaving 5 bases not matched to a gene. This CDR3 contains 14 residues. Germline values: CDR1 KGHSH, CDR2 LQKENI. CDR3 region: CASSHSGTAYEQYV. The CDR3 region has the DNA TGTGCCAGCTCACACAGCGGGACGGCCTACGAGCAGTACGTC.

The J gene is TRBJ1-1, the V gene TRBV5-8, with D perhaps matching TRBD1 (6 bases). CDR1 and CDR2 (germline): SGHTS, YDEGEE. This CDR3 has 16 amino acids. Trimming removed 0 bases at V and 3 bases at J, with 15 bases between. The DNA of the CDR3 is TGTGCCAGCAGCTTGGGAACAGGGTTAGACGACACTGAAGCTTTCTTT. This encodes CASSLGTGLDDTEAFF.

This chain uses TRBV6-5 with TRBJ1-2; perhaps TRBD1 as D (5 bases). In germline, CDR1 is MNHEY, CDR2 SVGAGI. This CDR3 region has 15 residues. V was cut by 1 base and J by 5 bases, with 14 bases left in between. CDR3 coding DNA: TGTGCCAGCAGTTACTATCCGGGGGATTATTATGGCTACACCTTC. This codes for CASSYYPGDYYGYTF.

This rearrangement joins TRBV30 to TRBJ1-2; 7 positions agree with TRBD1. Germline lookup yields CDR1 GTSNPN and CDR2 SVGIG (reference sequence). Trimming took 8 bases from V and 4 from J; bases not matched to a gene: 4. CDR3 size: 11 residues. CDR3 sequence (DNA): TGTGCCAATACAGGGGTCTATGGCTACACCTTC. Residues: CANTGVYGYTF.

This sequence joins TRBV4-1 and TRBJ2-5, with 8 bases fitting TRBD1. The CDR3 sequence is 14 residues long. The V gene's germline CDR1 is MGHRA and CDR2 YSYEKL. J was trimmed by 4 bases and V by 4 bases; bases with no gene match: 5. Here the CDR3 reads CASSRKTGAETQYF. CDR3 bases: TGCGCCAGCAGCCGAAAGACAGGGGCAGAGACCCAGTACTTC.

This clone has only one observation. The J gene is TRBJ2-7, the V gene TRBV5-6; D remains ambiguous. V lost 0 bases and J 7 bases, leaving 8 bases between the germline ends. Germline CDR1 reads SGHDT; CDR2 reads YYEEEE. The CDR3 is 12 amino acids. CDR3 DNA sequence: TGTGCCAGCAGCTTGGACACCCGAGAGCAGTACGTC. Translated: CASSLDTREQYV.

The chain combines TRBV7-2 with TRBJ2-5; 14 bases line up with TRBD2. The CDR3 spans 18 residues. The germline V gene has CDR1 SGHTA and CDR2 FQGNSA. Trimming cost V 0 bases and J 7 bases; bases outside gene matches: 10. The chain's CDR3 is CASSLAGLAGASGGTQYF. The CDR3 DNA is TGTGCCAGCAGCTTAGCGGGACTAGCGGGGGCCTCCGGTGGGACCCAGTACTTC.

V gene TRBV6-5 combines with J gene TRBJ1-1; 7 bases fit TRBD1. Germline CDR1 is MNHEY and CDR2 is SVGAGI. The V gene end was trimmed by 2 bases and the J gene end by 5 bases; junction bases not matched to a gene: 8. The CDR3 length is 15 residues. The CDR3 protein is CASSYLGRGRTEAFF. The DNA for the CDR3 is TGTGCCAGCAGTTACCTGGGCAGGGGGAGAACTGAAGCTTTCTTT.

The chain is built from TRBV25-1 and TRBJ1-2; 7 bases are a match to TRBD1. The germline V gene has CDR1 MGHDK and CDR2 SYGVNS. V was pared by 3 bases and J by 0 bases, with 4 bases of the junction left unmatched. CDR3 length: 15 amino acids. The CDR3 region is CASSDWGQTNYGYTF. CDR3 bases: TGTGCCAGCAGTGACTGGGGACAGACTAACTATGGCTACACCTTC.